The entry below describes one TCR beta chain. This sample is drawn from a study of blood T cell repertoires in COVID-19. About the study: The study drew acute and convalescent COVID-19 samples from the United States, Italy and Spain. Sources were T cells, B-cell-depleted T cells, or PBMCs; the material itself was cDNA or gDNA.

Trimming took off 3 bases at V and 6 bases at J, with 6 bases between the two ends. The CDR3 runs to 11 residues. CDR1 is SQVTM and CDR2 is ANQGSEA in the germline V gene. Original processing methods: From reference gene primer amplification, estimates of nucleated cell counts were derived. TCRdb keeps only in-frame clones here, not all; method: immunoSEQ multiplex PCR. That table furnishes V, J and clone size, whereas the DNA furnished D and trimming. Of roughly 150,000 clones listed, 70% to 90% are singletons. This sequence joins TRBV29-1 and TRBJ2-1; D unclear. Sequenced sample: peripheral blood. This receptor was identified in a woman aged 80 or older with COVID-19, enrolled during active disease. The CDR3 loop is CSVDLVNEQFF. DNA for the CDR3: TGCAGCGTTGATTTAGTCAATGAGCAGTTCTTC.